This is a list of T cell receptor beta chains from one sample in a study of technical replicates of blood from a few donors. Sequencing used immunoSEQ multiplex PCR; TCRdb keeps in-frame clones, though not all of them. The table lists about 67,000 clones, roughly 98% of them singletons. The source material was T cells isolated from PBMCs. The origin of the receptors is a human donor in good health. Each CDR3 is given without its conserved first and last residue. Fields, in order: V gene, CDR3 protein.

V: TRBV19; CDR3: ASSIGHSSNQPQH
V: TRBV5-4; CDR3: ASSLWGGSGNTIY
V: TRBV4-1; CDR3: ASSRGGPGYNEQF
V: TRBV13; CDR3: ASSFKRSGGRQETQY
V: TRBV5-1; CDR3: ASSLGSGNTEAF
V: TRBV6-1; CDR3: ASSISGGVLNEQF
V: TRBV4-1; CDR3: ASSQEVGVDTEAF
V: TRBV5-1; CDR3: VSSGGQGGTGELF
V: TRBV25-1; CDR3: AVGEGRIGNTIY
V: TRBV4-1; CDR3: ASSRGQGNQPQH
V: TRBV27; CDR3: ASSPSSGANVLT
V: TRBV18; CDR3: ASSPLVGVTEAF
V: TRBV13; CDR3: ASSIYRGQNYGYT
V: TRBV6-5; CDR3: ASRLIEVNTEAF
V: TRBV10-1; CDR3: ASSEGSAGDYEQY
V: TRBV11-3; CDR3: AIDPGQGFSEQF
V: TRBV30; CDR3: AWSALSLSPQH
V: TRBV6-5; CDR3: ASSTGPRPLYEQY
V: TRBV28; CDR3: ASRGGYGYT
V: TRBV6-6; CDR3: ASGAGAHEQY
V: TRBV28; CDR3: ASSLPAGVPYEQY
V: TRBV7-9; CDR3: ASSFSREPTNEKLF
V: TRBV9; CDR3: ASSLPRDRGGTEAF
V: TRBV11-1; CDR3: ASSSRLAGDTDTQY
V: TRBV7-9; CDR3: ASSPTELNQPQH
V: TRBV5-6; CDR3: ASSFGTGSDEQY
V: TRBV11-2; CDR3: ASSFSGGDTDTQY
V: TRBV10-3; CDR3: AISESSGGGETQY
V: TRBV30; CDR3: AWSSTDSGNTIY
V: TRBV19; CDR3: ASSKSGYYEQY
V: TRBV6-1; CDR3: ASSEGSRGGPYEQY
V: TRBV5-1; CDR3: ASSLGGLAVFNEQF
V: TRBV9; CDR3: ASSATGDGTDTQY
V: TRBV19; CDR3: ASTPLGRDQPQH
V: TRBV4-1; CDR3: ASSQVGGLGGNEQF
V: TRBV28; CDR3: ASSSELRGYT
V: TRBV30; CDR3: AWSSPGQGAYEQY
V: TRBV6-4; CDR3: ASSDSRLAGNTGELF
V: TRBV5-1; CDR3: ASSFRTKLGKEYVVRTGELF
V: TRBV19; CDR3: ASSAPASQPQH
V: TRBV11-2; CDR3: ASSPGTASYEQY
V: TRBV2; CDR3: ASSGGQLF
V: TRBV2; CDR3: ASSDPGRYEQY
V: TRBV7-8; CDR3: ASSLTAGGHEQY
V: TRBV2; CDR3: ASTGSPNQPQH
V: TRBV5-4; CDR3: ASSFNPEDTEAF